The 9 T cell receptor beta chains reported below all come from one sample, sequenced in a study of blood T cell repertoires in COVID-19. Data came from immunoSEQ multiplex PCR; TCRdb stores just in-frame clones and leaves some out. The profile shows 400,000 to 550,000 clones, roughly 91% of them singletons. Sequencing was carried out using peripheral blood. Receptor source: a young woman with acute or convalescent COVID-19.

The table lists this clone with a count of one. This sequence joins TRBV2 and TRBJ2-1; TRBD1 is a possible D gene (6 bases). In germline, CDR1 is SNHLY, CDR2 FYNNEI. This CDR3 region has 11 residues. V was shortened by 6 bases and J by 11 bases, with 11 bases between the two germline ends. The CDR3 reads CASRDRNKQFF. CDR3 bases: TGTGCCAGCAGGGACAGAAACAAGCAGTTCTTC.

This chain uses TRBV15 with TRBJ2-1, with D perhaps matching TRBD2 (6 bases). The V end lost 2 bases, the J end lost 9 bases, and 20 bases lay between the germline ends. CDR3 length equals 16 residues. Germline-derived CDR1 and CDR2 are LNHNV and YYDKDF (reference sequence). CDR3 sequence (DNA): TGTGCCACCAGCAGACCACGCCGGGACGGGGAGGCTGAGCAGTTCTTC. This encodes CATSRPRRDGEAEQFF.

V and J are TRBV6-5 and TRBJ2-1; the D gene is possibly TRBD2 (6 bases). Germline V gene sequence: CDR1 MNHEY, CDR2 SVGAGI. Deletions cut 2 bases from V and 1 base from J, with 12 bases between. This CDR3 has 16 residues. The CDR3 sequence: CASSYRGRSSYNEQFF. Here the CDR3 DNA reads TGTGCCAGCAGTTACCGGGGGAGGTCTTCCTACAATGAGCAGTTCTTC.

This rearrangement joins TRBV6-1 to TRBJ1-5, with 8 bases identical to TRBD1. Trimming at V came to 2 bases and at J to 0 bases, leaving 3 bases not matched to a gene. Germline values: CDR1 MNHNS, CDR2 SASEGT. This CDR3 is built from 16 residues. CDR3 residues: CASSEWTGYSNQPQHF. CDR3 sequence (DNA): TGTGCCAGCAGTGAATGGACAGGGTATAGCAATCAGCCCCAGCATTTT.

The V call is TRBV28, the J call TRBJ2-3, with D maybe TRBD2 (6 bases). Trimming shortened V by 1 base and J by 7 bases, and 18 bases separated the two germline ends. This CDR3 comprises 16 residues. CDR1 and CDR2 (germline): MDHEN, SYDVKM. The CDR3 protein is CASSLSAGSLRNTQYF. The CDR3 DNA reads as TGTGCCAGCAGTTTATCTGCGGGGAGCCTCCGGAATACGCAGTATTTT.

The V call is TRBV7-8, the J call TRBJ1-2; 8 bases fit TRBD1. V shed 5 bases and J 8 bases; nucleotides not matched to a gene: 16. The CDR3 is 16 amino acids. Germline CDR1 reads SGHVS; CDR2 reads FQNEAQ. Here the CDR3 reads CASSRTPQGAVRGYTF. DNA of the CDR3: TGTGCCAGCAGCCGTACCCCCCAGGGGGCGGTTAGGGGCTACACCTTC.

The chain couples TRBV5-1 to TRBJ2-7; D may be TRBD1 (6 bases). Germline V gene data show CDR1 as SGHRS and CDR2 as YFSETQ. CDR3 length: 11 residues. With 3 bases removed from V and 12 bases from J, the gap between germline ends came to 13 bases. The CDR3 here is CASSSRQALYF. The CDR3 bases are TGCGCCAGCAGCTCCCGACAGGCCCTGTACTTC. The full variable domain, with the rest looked up from reference TRBV5-1 and TRBJ2-7, is KAGVTQTPRYLIKTRGQQVTLSCSPISGHRSVSWYQQTPGQGLQFLFEYFSETQRNKGNFPGRFSGRQFSNSRSEMNVSTLELGDSALYLCASSSRQALYFGPGTRLTVT.

V is TRBV4-1 and J is TRBJ2-3; unclear D gene. The CDR3 totals 19 residues. Germline V gene lookup returns CDR1 MGHRA and CDR2 YSYEKL. V was shortened by 4 bases and J by 1 base, with 24 bases between the two germline ends. CDR3 protein: CASSRFDLIVGLGTDTQYF. In DNA form, the CDR3 reads TGCGCCAGCAGCCGATTTGACCTAATAGTGGGTCTAGGCACAGATACGCAGTATTTT.

This chain connects TRBV11-2 to TRBJ2-4; tentatively, D is TRBD1 (6 bases). Germline CDR1 and CDR2: SGHAT and FQNNGV. CDR3 length: 15 residues. V was cut by 5 bases and J by 6 bases, with 17 bases left in between. The CDR3 bases are TGTGCCAGCAGCCCGCTGTGGGGGCGGGTAAACATTCAGTACTTC. This encodes CASSPLWGRVNIQYF.